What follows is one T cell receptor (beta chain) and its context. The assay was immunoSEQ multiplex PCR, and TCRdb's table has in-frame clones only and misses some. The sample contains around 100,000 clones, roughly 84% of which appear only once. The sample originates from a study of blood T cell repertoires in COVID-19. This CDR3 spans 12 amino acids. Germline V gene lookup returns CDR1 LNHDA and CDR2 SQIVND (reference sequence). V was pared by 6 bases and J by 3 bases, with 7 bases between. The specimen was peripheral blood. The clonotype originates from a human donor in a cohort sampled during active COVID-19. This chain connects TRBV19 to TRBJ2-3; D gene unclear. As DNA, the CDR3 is TGTGCCAGTAGGCGGTCGACAGATACGCAGTATTTT. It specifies CASRRSTDTQYF.